Shown below are 21 T cell receptor beta chains from a single sample sequenced in a study of early T cells in non-severe SARS-CoV-2 infection. One entry per CDR3 protein results from TCRdb running MiXCR on the 5' RACE reads. The sample yields more than 90,000 distinct CDR3 sequences, roughly 11% seen once. The sample was whole blood. These receptor sequences come from an adult who was a healthcare worker with PCR-confirmed SARS-CoV-2 infection or an uninfected control (not recorded which).

The chain couples TRBV6-1 to TRBJ1-5; D unclear. The CDR3 has 13 amino acids. The germline V gene has CDR1 MNHNS and CDR2 SASEGT. The ends were cut back, 1 base at V and 4 bases at J, with 5 bases in the middle. This CDR3 is CASSEVGNQPQHF. The DNA of the CDR3 is TGTGCCAGCAGTGAAGTCGGGAATCAGCCCCAGCATTTT.

This clonotype was observed many times. The gene calls are TRBV15 and TRBJ1-5; D is perhaps TRBD1 (5 bases). The length of the CDR3 is 16 residues. Trimming cost V 1 base and J 7 bases, with 17 bases left between them. CDR1 and CDR2 (germline): LNHNV, YYDKDF (reference sequence). The CDR3 DNA follows: TGTGCCACCAGCAGAGTTACCCCCGGGGCCGGACAGCCCCAGCATTTT. It yields the protein CATSRVTPGAGQPQHF.

This clonotype was observed at least ten times. This chain links TRBV7-2 with TRBJ2-1; the match to TRBD1 covers 8 bases. V shed 4 bases and J 5 bases; nucleotides not matched to a gene: 13. CDR1 SGHTA and CDR2 FQGNSA come from the germline V gene. This CDR3 spans 17 amino acids. In DNA, the CDR3 is TGTGCCAGCAGCTCCGCCTTTTTGGACAGGGTAAACAATGAGCAGTTCTTC. Encoded protein: CASSSAFLDRVNNEQFF.

There are many counts of this clonotype. The chain combines TRBV27 with TRBJ2-7; 9 bases match TRBD1. The CDR3 spans 13 residues. After removal of 8 bases from V and 5 bases from J, the junction contained 7 bases not matched to a gene. CDR1 is MNHEY and CDR2 is SMNVEV in the germline V gene (reference sequence). The CDR3 bases are TGTGCCAGCTGGGGGACAGGGTATGACGAGCAGTACTTC. This codes for CASWGTGYDEQYF.

This clonotype appeared a few times. This sequence joins TRBV6-5 and TRBJ2-7; possible D gene TRBD1, 5 bases. Germline CDR1 is MNHEY and CDR2 is SVGAGI. Trimming took off 5 bases at V and 3 bases at J, with 14 bases between the two ends. The CDR3 has 14 amino acids. In DNA, the CDR3 is TGTGCCAGCAGTAGAGCGACAGAAATCTACGAGCAGTACTTC. As protein: CASSRATEIYEQYF.

V is TRBV5-1 and J is TRBJ2-3, with 7 bases aligning to TRBD1. J lost 3 bases, V lost 2 bases, and 3 bases had no gene match. CDR3 length equals 14 residues. Per germline, CDR1 SGHRS and CDR2 YFSETQ. The CDR3 region is CASSFDRATDTQYF. CDR3 coding DNA: TGCGCCAGCAGCTTTGACAGGGCTACAGATACGCAGTATTTT.

At least ten counts were recorded for this clonotype. This chain connects TRBV12-3 or TRBV12-4 to TRBJ2-7; a weak D match, TRBD1 (6 bases). The length of the CDR3 is 14 residues. Trimming took off 2 bases at V and 3 bases at J, with 11 bases between the two ends. The CDR3 DNA sequence: TGTGCCAGCAGTTTACTAGCCAGGGGCTACGAGCAGTACTTC. It encodes CASSLLARGYEQYF.

In its sample, this clonotype was seen many times. The chain is built from TRBV5-6 and TRBJ2-4; D not resolved. The CDR3 length is 15 residues. Per the germline V gene, CDR1 is SGHDT and CDR2 is YYEEEE. V shed 0 bases and J shed 4 bases, with 11 bases lying between them. CDR3 DNA sequence: TGTGCCAGCAGCTTGGAGATCAGGCCGAAAAACATTCAGTACTTC. Translated: CASSLEIRPKNIQYF.

This clonotype was seen ten or more times. This chain links TRBV29-1 with TRBJ2-7, with a weak D call TRBD1 (6 bases). The CDR3 contains 15 residues. CDR1 and CDR2 (germline): SQVTM, ANQGSEA. V was trimmed by 4 bases and J by 0 bases, leaving 16 bases between them. CDR3 sequence (DNA): TGCAGCGTTGTCACGACAGGCTTATCCTCCTACGAGCAGTACTTC. Its protein product is CSVVTTGLSSYEQYF.

This clonotype showed up many times. This rearrangement joins TRBV28 to TRBJ2-3, with 9 bases matching TRBD2. The CDR3 loop spans 17 amino acids. J was trimmed by 4 bases and V by 5 bases; bases with no gene match: 13. Germline V gene data show CDR1 as MDHEN and CDR2 as SYDVKM. Here the CDR3 DNA reads TGTGCCAGCAGTCACCTCCTTAGCGGGAGTTCCCCAGATACGCAGTATTTT. Protein product: CASSHLLSGSSPDTQYF.

This clonotype has a count of ten or more. V and J are TRBV6-5 and TRBJ1-1; weak D call: TRBD1 (6 bases). The V gene lost 7 bases and the J gene lost 5 bases, with 20 bases spanning the gap. CDR1 is MNHEY, CDR2 SVGAGI, per germline. The length of the CDR3 is 15 residues. As DNA, the CDR3 is TGTGCCAGCAACGTATACAGGGTGGGTGGGACTGAAGCTTTCTTT. It codes for CASNVYRVGGTEAFF.

This chain joins TRBV29-1 and TRBJ2-1; 10 bases are a match to TRBD2. Trimming took 0 bases from V and 0 from J; bases not matched to a gene: 2. CDR3 size: 16 residues. Germline V gene lookup returns CDR1 SQVTM and CDR2 ANQGSEA. CDR3 nucleotides: TGCAGCGTTGAAGACCCTAGCGGGAGCTCCTACAATGAGCAGTTCTTC. It encodes CSVEDPSGSSYNEQFF.

This clonotype was detected many times. J is TRBJ2-2 and V is TRBV29-1; 7 nucleotides line up with TRBD1. This CDR3 has 11 amino acids. CDR1 is SQVTM, CDR2 ANQGSEA, per germline. CDR3 amino acids: CSVQGFGELFF. DNA for the CDR3: TGCAGTGTACAGGGGTTCGGGGAGCTGTTTTTT.

This clonotype was counted ten times or more. This chain links TRBV29-1 with TRBJ1-2; TRBD1 is a possible D gene (5 bases). From germline, CDR1 is SQVTM and CDR2 ANQGSEA. The length of the CDR3 is 12 residues. Trimming removed 4 bases at V and 2 bases at J, with 8 bases between. For the CDR3, the DNA is TGCAGCGTTGGGGGGTACAACTATGGCTACACCTTC. The encoded protein is CSVGGYNYGYTF.

This clonotype came up a few times. V is TRBV4-1 and J is TRBJ1-2; 8 positions agree with TRBD1. This CDR3 contains 14 residues. Germline values: CDR1 MGHRA, CDR2 YSYEKL. V lost 1 base, J lost 6 bases, and 4 bases stayed unmatched. The CDR3 reads CASSQVGTGNGYTF. The CDR3 DNA is TGCGCCAGCAGCCAAGTGGGGACAGGAAATGGCTACACCTTC.

CDR3 region: CSASDNRWGRAFF. Written as DNA, the CDR3 is TGCAGTGCTAGTGATAACAGATGGGGCCGAGCTTTCTTT. The chain combines TRBV20-1 with TRBJ1-1; a weak D match, TRBD1 (5 bases). The ends were cut back, 3 bases at V and 10 bases at J, with 18 bases in the middle. Germline loops: CDR1 DFQATT, CDR2 SNEGSKA (reference sequence). The length of the CDR3 is 13 residues.

This clonotype was found a few times. The genes are TRBV2 and TRBJ1-5; D gene ambiguous. The CDR3 sequence is 13 residues long. V was clipped by 7 bases and J by 4 bases, with 11 bases between them. In germline, CDR1 is SNHLY, CDR2 FYNNEI. DNA of the CDR3: TGTGCCAGCATATTGGGTGCAAATCAGCCCCAGCATTTT. Translation gives CASILGANQPQHF.

The table lists this clonotype with a few counts. V and J are TRBV6-5 and TRBJ2-3, with 13 bases fitting TRBD2. V shed 6 bases and J 1 base; nucleotides not matched to a gene: 10. In germline, CDR1 is MNHEY, CDR2 SVGAGI. CDR3 size: 18 residues. As DNA, the CDR3 is TGTGCCAGCAGGAGGGGGCGGACTAGCGGGAGTGGCACAGATACGCAGTATTTT. It translates to CASRRGRTSGSGTDTQYF.

The chain couples TRBV5-1 to TRBJ2-7; tentatively, D is TRBD1 or TRBD2 (6 bases each). Trimming cost V 5 bases and J 7 bases, with 19 bases left between them. Germline V gives CDR1 SGHRS, CDR2 YFSETQ. The CDR3 is made up of 14 amino acids. CDR3: CASRMTGGEREQYF. The CDR3 bases are TGCGCCAGCAGGATGACAGGAGGGGAAAGGGAGCAGTACTTC.

The genes are TRBV20-1 and TRBJ2-1, with TRBD2 matching 10 bases. This CDR3 region has 15 residues. Trimming took 3 bases from V and 8 from J; bases not matched to a gene: 10. CDR1 and CDR2 from the germline V gene are DFQATT and SNEGSKA (reference sequence). The CDR3 region is CSARRPSGSGDEQFF. Here the CDR3 DNA reads TGCAGTGCTAGGCGACCTAGCGGGAGTGGCGATGAGCAGTTCTTC.

This clonotype appeared a few times. The V gene is TRBV10-2, the J gene TRBJ2-1, with 10 bases that match TRBD2. The J segment lost 2 bases and the V segment lost 8 bases, leaving 3 bases of the junction unmatched. The length of the CDR3 is 14 residues. Germline CDR1 reads WSHSY; CDR2 reads SAAADI. The CDR3 sequence: CASELAGTYNEQFF. For the CDR3, the DNA is TGCGCCAGCGAACTAGCGGGGACCTACAATGAGCAGTTCTTC.